This is a list of T cell receptor beta chains from one sample in a study of T cells in Graves' hyperthyroidism and ophthalmopathy. TCRdb redid the calling of the multiplex PCR reads with MiXCR, one entry per CDR3 protein. The profile shows roughly 840,000 distinct CDR3 sequences, 35% to 45% of them singletons. Sequenced sample: blood. Receptors originate from a man aged 18-30 years with Graves' hyperthyroidism. The CDR3 runs from the conserved cysteine through the conserved F or W. The D gene is left open where the match is weak. Not every row has a clone size; where given, it reads once, few, many or a size class.

many	TRBV15	NA	TRBJ2-7	CATKGGARSEQYF	TGTGCCACCAAAGGGGGTGCCCGAAGCGAGCAGTACTTC
NA	TRBV6-5	TRBD1	TRBJ2-6	CASSYWGQGSYGANVLTF	TGTGCCAGCAGTTACTGGGGACAGGGGAGCTATGGGGCCAACGTCCTGACTTTC
many	TRBV7-9	NA	TRBJ2-5	CASSPRGSKETQYF	TGTGCCAGCAGCCCCCGGGGTAGCAAAGAGACCCAGTACTTC
many	TRBV9	NA	TRBJ1-6	CASSVEVGMISPLHF	TGTGCCAGCAGCGTAGAGGTAGGGATGATATCACCCCTCCACTTT
many	TRBV15	NA	TRBJ2-2	CATSRETGELFF	TGTGCCACCAGCAGAGAAACCGGGGAGCTGTTTTTT
few	TRBV6-6	NA	TRBJ1-1	CASSYFTPGMAEAFF	TGTGCCAGCAGTTACTTCACCCCAGGGATGGCTGAAGCTTTCTTT
NA	TRBV7-2	NA	TRBJ2-1	CASSFGGGEQFF	TGTGCCAGCAGCTTTGGTGGGGGTGAACAGTTCTTC
NA	TRBV29-1	NA	TRBJ2-2	CSVGGATTGELFF	TGCAGCGTGGGGGGGGCCACTACCGGGGAGCTGTTTTTT
NA	TRBV6-5	NA	TRBJ2-7	CASKGGSREQYF	TGTGCCAGCAAGGGGGGGTCCAGGGAGCAGTACTTC
NA	TRBV4-1	NA	TRBJ2-7	CASSPTGGRGRVEQYF	TGCGCCAGCAGCCCAACCGGAGGAAGGGGGAGGGTCGAGCAGTACTTC
NA	TRBV6-6	NA	TRBJ1-6	CASSYSGGGDSPLHF	TGTGCCAGCAGTTACTCGGGGGGCGGGGATTCACCCCTCCACTTT
NA	TRBV5-1	TRBD1	TRBJ2-6	CASSPEGTGGAGANVLTF	TGCGCCAGCAGCCCCGAGGGGACAGGGGGCGCTGGGGCCAACGTCCTGACTTTC
NA	TRBV29-1	NA	TRBJ1-2	CSVAGFGHTF	TGCAGCGTTGCAGGGTTTGGGCACACCTTC
NA	TRBV7-6	TRBD1	TRBJ2-5	CASSFSGTGQETQYF	TGTGCCAGCAGCTTTTCCGGGACAGGGCAAGAGACCCAGTACTTC
NA	TRBV12-5	TRBD2	TRBJ2-7	CASSRGTTSGRGYEQYF	TGTGCCAGCAGCCGTGGAACCACTAGCGGGAGGGGCTACGAGCAGTACTTC
NA	TRBV24-1	TRBD1	TRBJ1-5	CATSAAWGQTQPQHF	TGTGCCACCAGTGCGGCCTGGGGACAGACTCAGCCCCAGCATTTT
NA	TRBV19	NA	TRBJ1-6	CASSIQGVSPLHF	TGTGCCAGTAGTATACAGGGAGTTTCACCCCTCCACTTT
many	TRBV9	NA	TRBJ2-6	CASSVGVANVLTF	TGTGCCAGCAGCGTAGGAGTGGCCAACGTCCTGACTTTC
NA	TRBV6-5	NA	TRBJ1-1	CASRSTGTEAFF	TGTGCCAGCAGATCTACAGGCACTGAAGCTTTCTTT
few	TRBV11-1	TRBD2	TRBJ2-3	CASSLSGNRADTQYF	TGTGCCAGCAGCTTGAGCGGGAATCGGGCAGATACGCAGTATTTT
NA	TRBV7-6	NA	TRBJ2-6	CASIAWAYGANVLTF	TGTGCCAGCATCGCCTGGGCCTACGGGGCCAACGTCCTGACTTTC
few	TRBV12-3/TRBV12-4	TRBD2	TRBJ2-5	CASSLGRDSGETQYF	TGTGCCAGCAGCCTCGGGAGGGATAGCGGAGAGACCCAGTACTTC
NA	TRBV29-1	NA	TRBJ2-3	CSVETPRRGEDTQYF	TGCAGCGTAGAGACTCCTCGGCGGGGCGAGGATACGCAGTATTTT
few	TRBV12-3/TRBV12-4	NA	TRBJ1-2	CASSLGAAINYGYTF	TGTGCCAGCAGTTTAGGTGCGGCAATTAACTATGGCTACACCTTC
NA	TRBV5-5	TRBD2	TRBJ2-5	CATRLAGEETQYF	TGTGCCACCAGACTAGCGGGAGAAGAGACCCAGTACTTC
many	TRBV7-6	NA	TRBJ1-5	CASSLAPVGQPQHF	TGTGCCAGCAGCTTAGCGCCGGTAGGCCAGCCCCAGCATTTT
few	TRBV20-1	NA	TRBJ2-7	CSASNGNEQYF	TGCAGTGCTAGTAATGGTAACGAGCAGTACTTC
many	TRBV11-2	NA	TRBJ2-2	CASSWGRSTGELFF	TGTGCCAGCAGCTGGGGCAGGTCCACCGGGGAGCTGTTTTTT
NA	TRBV9	TRBD1	TRBJ2-2	CASSGRQGATGELFF	TGTGCCAGCAGCGGCAGACAGGGGGCTACCGGGGAGCTGTTTTTT